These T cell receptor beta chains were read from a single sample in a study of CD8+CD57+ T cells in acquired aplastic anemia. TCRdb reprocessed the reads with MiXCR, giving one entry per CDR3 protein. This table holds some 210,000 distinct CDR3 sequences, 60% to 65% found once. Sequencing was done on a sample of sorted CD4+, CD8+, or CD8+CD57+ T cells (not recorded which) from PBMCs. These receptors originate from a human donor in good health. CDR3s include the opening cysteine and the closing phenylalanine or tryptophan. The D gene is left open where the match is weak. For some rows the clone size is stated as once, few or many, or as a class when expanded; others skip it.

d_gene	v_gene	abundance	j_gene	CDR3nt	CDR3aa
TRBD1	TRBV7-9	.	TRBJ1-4	TGTGCCAGCAGTCGACAGGGAGGAAATGAAAAACTGTTTTTT	CASSRQGGNEKLFF
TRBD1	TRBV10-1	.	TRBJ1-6	TGCGCCAGCAGTGGCACTGGGACAGGGGATTCACCCCTCCACTTT	CASSGTGTGDSPLHF
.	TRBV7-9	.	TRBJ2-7	TGTGCCAGCAGCTTGGGAACCAGGACGTACGAGCAGTACTTC	CASSLGTRTYEQYF
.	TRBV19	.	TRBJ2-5	TGTGCCAGTAGTATGGGCCCCACAGGTTCGGAGACCCAGTACTTC	CASSMGPTGSETQYF
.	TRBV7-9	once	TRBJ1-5	TGTGCCAGCAGCCCGTTTTTGAATCAGCCCCAGCATTTT	CASSPFLNQPQHF
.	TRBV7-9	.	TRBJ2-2	TGTGCCAGCAGCTTACCTAGGACCACCGGGGAGCTGTTTTTT	CASSLPRTTGELFF
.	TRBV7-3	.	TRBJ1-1	TGTGCCAGCAGGGAGGACAGAGTGAACACTGAAGCTTTCTTT	CASREDRVNTEAFF
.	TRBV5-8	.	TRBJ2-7	TGTGCCAGCAGCCCGTTGACTAGTGGGTACGAGCAGTACTTC	CASSPLTSGYEQYF
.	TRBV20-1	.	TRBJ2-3	TGCAGTGCCACTGACGGGAATCGCGTGGATACGCAGTATTTT	CSATDGNRVDTQYF
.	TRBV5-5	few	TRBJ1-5	TGTGCCAGCAGCTTGGGAGCTGATCAGCCCCAGCATTTT	CASSLGADQPQHF
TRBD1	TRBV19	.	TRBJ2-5	TGTGCCAGTATGGGACAGTTCGGGGAGACCCAGTACTTC	CASMGQFGETQYF
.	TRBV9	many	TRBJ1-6	TGTGCCAGCAGCGGAGGGGGAGGCTCACCCCTCCACTTT	CASSGGGGSPLHF
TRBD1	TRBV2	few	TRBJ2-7	TGTGCCAGCAGTGTTTCAGGGGGTCCCTACGAGCAGTACTTC	CASSVSGGPYEQYF
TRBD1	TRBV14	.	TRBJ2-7	TGTGCCAGCAGCCAACGACAGGGATTGGGGTCCTACGAGCAGTACTTC	CASSQRQGLGSYEQYF
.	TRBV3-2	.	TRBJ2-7	TGTGCCAGCAGCCATACCGGGAGCCCGGCGGGGACCTACGATCAGTACTTC	CASSHTGSPAGTYDQYF
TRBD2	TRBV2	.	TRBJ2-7	TGTGCCAGCAGTTTCGGACTAGCGGGGTCCTACGAGCAGTACTTC	CASSFGLAGSYEQYF
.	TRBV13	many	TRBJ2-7	TGTGCCAGCAGCAACCGGGACGGAACTTCCTACGAGCAGTACTTC	CASSNRDGTSYEQYF
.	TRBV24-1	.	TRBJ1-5	TGTGCCACCAGCCTTACTGGGGATCAGCCCCAGCATTTT	CATSLTGDQPQHF
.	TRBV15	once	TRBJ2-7	TGTGCCACCAGCAGAGTCAGGGTAAGCGAGCAGTACTTC	CATSRVRVSEQYF
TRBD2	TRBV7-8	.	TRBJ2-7	TGTGCCAGCAGCTTAGTCCCCCGTCCCGGGACTACTAACGACGAGCAGTACTTC	CASSLVPRPGTTNDEQYF
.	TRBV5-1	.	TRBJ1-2	TGCGCCAGCAGCTTGGATACCGAGGCAGTGGGCTACACCTTC	CASSLDTEAVGYTF
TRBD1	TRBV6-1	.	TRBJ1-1	TGTGCCACCATAAATTTAGGGGAGACAGGGGAAGCTTTCTTT	CATINLGETGEAFF
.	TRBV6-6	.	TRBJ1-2	TGTGCCAGCAGTTACGGGACGCGGAGCTATGGCTACACCTTC	CASSYGTRSYGYTF
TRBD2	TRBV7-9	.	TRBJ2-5	TGTGCCAGCAGCTTAAAACGGGAGGTGTTCCAAGAGACCCAGTACTTC	CASSLKREVFQETQYF
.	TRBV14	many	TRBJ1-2	TGTGCCAGCAGCCAAGACGGCCCCGGGGGGCCCCTCAACTATGGCTACACCTTC	CASSQDGPGGPLNYGYTF
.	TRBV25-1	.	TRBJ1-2	TGTGCCAGCAGCCCCGCCCCACAGGCCAGAGAGGGCTACACCTTC	CASSPAPQAREGYTF
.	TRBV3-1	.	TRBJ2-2	TGTGCCAGCAGCCAATTTCCGGGTCCAGGCGGGGAGCTGTTTTTT	CASSQFPGPGGELFF
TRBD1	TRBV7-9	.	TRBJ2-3	TGTGCCAGCGGGAAGGGGGCCGGCGATACGCAGTATTTT	CASGKGAGDTQYF
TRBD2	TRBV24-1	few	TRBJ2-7	TGTGCCACCAGTGACTCCGGGACTAAACTGTACGAGCAGTACTTC	CATSDSGTKLYEQYF